The clone carrying this T cell receptor (beta chain) was found many times. Its antigen is unknown. V lost 1 base, J lost 1 base, and 16 bases stayed unmatched. This CDR3 spans 19 amino acids. Germline CDR1 reads MDHEN; CDR2 reads SYDVKM. These data belong to a study of T-cell reconstitution after alpha-beta-depleted transplantation in children. Study findings and constraints: Newly made T cells mostly supplied T-cell counts and diversity one year after transplant. About two months after transplant, alpha-beta T cells reportedly came from several hundred expanded graft clones.

The TCRbeta library incorporated unique molecular identifiers. TCRdb reprocessed the PCR reads via MiXCR and lists one record per CDR3 protein. The data contain some 300,000 distinct CDR3 sequences, about a tenth of them singletons. This chain connects TRBV28 to TRBJ2-7; 7 bases agree with TRBD1. This material consisted of PBMCs, taken before TCRalphabeta/CD19-depleted stem cell transplant. The clonotype originates from a boy under two years old with acute myeloid leukemia, due to receive a stem cell transplant. The DNA for the CDR3 is TGTGCCAGCAGTTTATTTCTGACGTGGGACAGTCCCCTGTCCTACGAGCAGTACTTC. Protein product: CASSLFLTWDSPLSYEQYF.